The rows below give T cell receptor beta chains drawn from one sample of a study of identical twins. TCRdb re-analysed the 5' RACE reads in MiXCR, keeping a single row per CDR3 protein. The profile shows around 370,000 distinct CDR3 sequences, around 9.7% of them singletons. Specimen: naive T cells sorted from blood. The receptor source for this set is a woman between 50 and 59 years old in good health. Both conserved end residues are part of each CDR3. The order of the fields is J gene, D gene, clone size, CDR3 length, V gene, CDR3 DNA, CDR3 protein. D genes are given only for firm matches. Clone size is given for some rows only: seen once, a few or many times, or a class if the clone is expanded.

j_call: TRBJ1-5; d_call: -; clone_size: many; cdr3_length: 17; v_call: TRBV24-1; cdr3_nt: TGTGCCACCAGTGAGGGCCCTGGGACGGACCTTCCTCAGCCCCAGCATTTT; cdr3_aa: CATSEGPGTDLPQPQHF
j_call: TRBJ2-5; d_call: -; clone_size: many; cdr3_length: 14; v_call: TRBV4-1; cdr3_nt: TGCGCCAGCAGCCTATTCTCTACCGGGGAGACCCAGTACTTC; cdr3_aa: CASSLFSTGETQYF
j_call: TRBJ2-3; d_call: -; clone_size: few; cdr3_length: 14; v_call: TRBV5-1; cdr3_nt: TGCGCCAGCTCTGCTCGGACAGCCACAGATACGCAGTATTTT; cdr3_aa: CASSARTATDTQYF
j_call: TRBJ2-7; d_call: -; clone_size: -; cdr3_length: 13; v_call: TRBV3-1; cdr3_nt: TGTGCCAGCAGCCGACCGGGGGCGGGGGAGCAGTACTTC; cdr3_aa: CASSRPGAGEQYF
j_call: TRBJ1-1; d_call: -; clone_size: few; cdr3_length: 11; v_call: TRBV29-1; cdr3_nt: TGCAGCGTTGACAAAGCCACTGAAGCTTTCTTT; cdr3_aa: CSVDKATEAFF
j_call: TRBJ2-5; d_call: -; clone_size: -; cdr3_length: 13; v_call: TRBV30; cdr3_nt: TGTGCCTGGAGTGTAGACTACCAAGAGACCCAGTACTTC; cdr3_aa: CAWSVDYQETQYF
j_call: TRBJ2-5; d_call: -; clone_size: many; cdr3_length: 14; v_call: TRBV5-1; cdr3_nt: TGCGCCAGCACCCAACCCGGTGGCCAAGAGACCCAGTACTTC; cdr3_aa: CASTQPGGQETQYF
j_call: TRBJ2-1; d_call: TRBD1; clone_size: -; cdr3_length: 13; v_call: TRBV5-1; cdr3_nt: TGCGCCAGCAGCTCCCAGGGGGCGCATATACAGTTCTTC; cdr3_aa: CASSSQGAHIQFF
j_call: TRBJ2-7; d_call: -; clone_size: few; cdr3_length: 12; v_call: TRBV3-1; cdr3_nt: TGTGCCAGCAGCCCGACGTGGGGGGAGCAGTACTTC; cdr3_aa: CASSPTWGEQYF
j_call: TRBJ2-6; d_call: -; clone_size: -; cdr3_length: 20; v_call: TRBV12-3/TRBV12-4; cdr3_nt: TGTGCCAGCACCTTAGCGGGCAGGGGGCTAAAGGGACCTGGGGCCAACGTCCTGACTTTC; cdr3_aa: CASTLAGRGLKGPGANVLTF
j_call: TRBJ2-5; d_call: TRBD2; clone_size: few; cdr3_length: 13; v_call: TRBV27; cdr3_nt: TGTGCCAGTCGGGGACTAGCTTGGGAGACCCAGTACTTC; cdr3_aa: CASRGLAWETQYF
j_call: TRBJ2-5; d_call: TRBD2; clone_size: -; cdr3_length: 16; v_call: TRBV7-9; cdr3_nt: TGTGCCAGCAGCCCCTTGAGCGGGAGCCGTTATGGGACCCAGTACTTC; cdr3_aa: CASSPLSGSRYGTQYF
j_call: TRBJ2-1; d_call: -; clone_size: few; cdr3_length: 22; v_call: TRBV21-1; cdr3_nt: TGTGCCAGCAGCAAAGCGGAGGGCCCCGTACCAGGGAGACTCCCCCTCAGGAATGAGCAGTTCTTC; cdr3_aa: CASSKAEGPVPGRLPLRNEQFF
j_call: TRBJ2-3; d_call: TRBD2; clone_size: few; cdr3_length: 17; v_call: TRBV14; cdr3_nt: TGTGCCAGCAGCCAAGGATATTGGCGGGAGATCAGGAATACGCAGTATTTT; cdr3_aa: CASSQGYWREIRNTQYF
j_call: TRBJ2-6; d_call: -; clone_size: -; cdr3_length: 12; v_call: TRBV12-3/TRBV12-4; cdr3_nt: TGTGCCAGTCATTCTGGGGCCAACGTCCTGACTTTC; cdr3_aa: CASHSGANVLTF
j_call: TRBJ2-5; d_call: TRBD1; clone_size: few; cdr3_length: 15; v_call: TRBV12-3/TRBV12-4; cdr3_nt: TGTGCCAGCAGACAGGGGATTAGGTACCAAGAGACCCAGTACTTC; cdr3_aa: CASRQGIRYQETQYF
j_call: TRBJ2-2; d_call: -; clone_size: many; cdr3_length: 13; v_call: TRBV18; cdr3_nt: TGTGCCAGCTCACCAAGTGCCGGCGGGGAGCTGTTTTTT; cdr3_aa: CASSPSAGGELFF
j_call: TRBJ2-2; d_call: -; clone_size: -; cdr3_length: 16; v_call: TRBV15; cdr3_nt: TGTGCCACCAGCAGATTAAGGGCAGGAAGGACCGGGGAGCTGTTTTTT; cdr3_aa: CATSRLRAGRTGELFF
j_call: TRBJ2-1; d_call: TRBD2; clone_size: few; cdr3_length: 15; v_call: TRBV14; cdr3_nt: TGTGCCAGCAGTCATAGCGGGGGGACCTACAATGAGCAGTTCTTC; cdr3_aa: CASSHSGGTYNEQFF
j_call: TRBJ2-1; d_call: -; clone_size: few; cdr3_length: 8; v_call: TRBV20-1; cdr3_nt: TGCAGCGTTCCCGGAGGGTTCTTC; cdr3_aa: CSVPGGFF
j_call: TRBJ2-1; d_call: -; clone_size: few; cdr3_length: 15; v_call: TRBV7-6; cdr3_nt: TGTGCCAGCAGCTTTAGTGACTTCGCATTCAATGAGCAGTTCTTC; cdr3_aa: CASSFSDFAFNEQFF
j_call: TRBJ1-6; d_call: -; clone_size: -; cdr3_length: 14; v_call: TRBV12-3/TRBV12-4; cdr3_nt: TGTGCCAGCAGTTTACGAGGTTATAATTCACCCCTCCACTTT; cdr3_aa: CASSLRGYNSPLHF
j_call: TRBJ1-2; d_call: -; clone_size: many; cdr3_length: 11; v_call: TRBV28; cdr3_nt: TGTGCCAGTACGGCGGGTTATGGCTACACCTTC; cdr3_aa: CASTAGYGYTF
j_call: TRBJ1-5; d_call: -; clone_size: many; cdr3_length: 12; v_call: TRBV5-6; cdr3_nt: TGTGCCAGCAGCTTATACGGGCAGCCCCAGCATTTT; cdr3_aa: CASSLYGQPQHF
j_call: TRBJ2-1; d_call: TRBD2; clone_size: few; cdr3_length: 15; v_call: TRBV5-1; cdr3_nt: TGCGCCAGCAGATTCAGACTAGCGGGAGGCAATGAGCAGTTCTTC; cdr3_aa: CASRFRLAGGNEQFF
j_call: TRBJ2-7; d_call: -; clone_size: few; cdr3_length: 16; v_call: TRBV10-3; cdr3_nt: TGTGCCATCAGTGATTGGGGTACAGTAACAACCTACGAGCAGTACTTC; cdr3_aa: CAISDWGTVTTYEQYF
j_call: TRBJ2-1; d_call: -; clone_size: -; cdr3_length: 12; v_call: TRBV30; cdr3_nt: TGTGCCTGGAGTGTACAGACTAATGAGCAGTTCTTC; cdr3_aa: CAWSVQTNEQFF
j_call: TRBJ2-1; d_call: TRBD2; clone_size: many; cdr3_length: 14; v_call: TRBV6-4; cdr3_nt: TGTGCCAGCAGTGACCGCGGGGACTACAATGTACAGTTCTTC; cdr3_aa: CASSDRGDYNVQFF
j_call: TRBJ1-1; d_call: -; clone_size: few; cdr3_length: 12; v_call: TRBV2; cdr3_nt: TGTGCCAGCGAGCATAGAAACACTGAAGCTTTCTTT; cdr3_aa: CASEHRNTEAFF
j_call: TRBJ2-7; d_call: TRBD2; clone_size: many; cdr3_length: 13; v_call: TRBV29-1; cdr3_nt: TGCAGCGTTGGTCAGCGGGAGGCCAACGAGCAGTACTTC; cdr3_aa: CSVGQREANEQYF
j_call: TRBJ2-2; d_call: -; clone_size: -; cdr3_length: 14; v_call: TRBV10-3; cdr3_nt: TGTGCCATCAGGCCGGGACCGAACACCGGGGAGCTGTTTTTT; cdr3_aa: CAIRPGPNTGELFF
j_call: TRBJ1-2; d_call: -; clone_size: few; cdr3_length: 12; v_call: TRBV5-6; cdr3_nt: TGTGCCAGCAGGTTTGGGCCCCATGGCTACACCTTC; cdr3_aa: CASRFGPHGYTF
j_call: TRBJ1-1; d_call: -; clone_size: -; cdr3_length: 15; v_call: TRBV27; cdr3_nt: TGTGCCAGCAGTTTAGGCCTGGGAGGACGCACTGAAGCTTTCTTT; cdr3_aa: CASSLGLGGRTEAFF
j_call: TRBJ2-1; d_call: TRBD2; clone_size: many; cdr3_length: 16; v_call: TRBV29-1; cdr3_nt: TGCAGCGTTGGGAACCGACGTAGCGGGAGCGCCAATGAGCAGTTCTTC; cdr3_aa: CSVGNRRSGSANEQFF
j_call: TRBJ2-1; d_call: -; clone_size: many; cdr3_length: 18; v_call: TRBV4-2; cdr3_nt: TGTGCCAGCAGCCCCCACAGCAGCCGGGACCTGAGGGTCAATGAGCAGTTCTTC; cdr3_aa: CASSPHSSRDLRVNEQFF
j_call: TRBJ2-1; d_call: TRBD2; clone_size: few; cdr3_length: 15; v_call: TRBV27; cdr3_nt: TGTGCCAGCAGTTTCTTCAGCGGGAGTACGGATGAGCAGTTCTTC; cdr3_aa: CASSFFSGSTDEQFF
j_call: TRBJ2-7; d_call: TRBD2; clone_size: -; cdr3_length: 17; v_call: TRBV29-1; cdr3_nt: TGCAGCGTTGGGAGATCTACGGGACTAGCGGGAGCGTACGAGCAGTACTTC; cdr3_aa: CSVGRSTGLAGAYEQYF
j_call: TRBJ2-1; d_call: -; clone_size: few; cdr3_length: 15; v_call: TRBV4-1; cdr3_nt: TGCGCCAGCAGCCAATACCCCAGCTCCTACAATGAGCAGTTCTTC; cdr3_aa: CASSQYPSSYNEQFF
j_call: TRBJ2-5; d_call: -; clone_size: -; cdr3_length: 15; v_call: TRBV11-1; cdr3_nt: TGTGCCAGCAGCCCAAGACCAGACAGGCAAGAGACCCAGTACTTC; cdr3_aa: CASSPRPDRQETQYF
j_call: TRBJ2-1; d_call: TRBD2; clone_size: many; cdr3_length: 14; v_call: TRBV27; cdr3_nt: TGTGCCAGCAGTTTTTTGCTAGCGGCCCCCGAGCAGTTCTTC; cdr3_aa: CASSFLLAAPEQFF
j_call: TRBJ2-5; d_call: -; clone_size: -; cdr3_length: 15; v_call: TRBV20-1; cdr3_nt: TGCAGTGCTAGATCTCCGTTAGGGGACCAAGAGACCCAGTACTTC; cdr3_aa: CSARSPLGDQETQYF
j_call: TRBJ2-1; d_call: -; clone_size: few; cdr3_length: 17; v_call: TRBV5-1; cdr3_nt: TGCGCCAGCAGCTTGGCGGGTAGCGCCAGCTCCTACAATGAGCAGTTCTTC; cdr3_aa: CASSLAGSASSYNEQFF
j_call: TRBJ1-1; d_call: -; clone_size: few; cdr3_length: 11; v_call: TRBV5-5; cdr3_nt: TGTGCCAGCGGAGGAAACACTGAAGCTTTCTTT; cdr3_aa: CASGGNTEAFF
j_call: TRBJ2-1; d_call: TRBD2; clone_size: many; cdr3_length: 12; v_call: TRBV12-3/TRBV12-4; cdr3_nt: TGTGCCAGCAGCTGGGACTACTATGAGCAGTTCTTC; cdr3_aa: CASSWDYYEQFF
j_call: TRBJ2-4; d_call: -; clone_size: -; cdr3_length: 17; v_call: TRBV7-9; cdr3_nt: TGTGCCAGCAGCCCGACAGAAAGAAACCTAGCCAAAAACATTCAGTACTTC; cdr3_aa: CASSPTERNLAKNIQYF
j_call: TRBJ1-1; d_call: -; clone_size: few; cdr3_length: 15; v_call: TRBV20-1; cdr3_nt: TGCAGTGCCCCAAAAGGAGGCCCTTTTAACACTGAAGCTTTCTTT; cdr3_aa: CSAPKGGPFNTEAFF
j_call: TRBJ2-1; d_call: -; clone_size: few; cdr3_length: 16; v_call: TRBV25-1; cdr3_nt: TGTGCCAGCAGTGACTTTAGGGGAAGACTTTACAATGAGCAGTTCTTC; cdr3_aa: CASSDFRGRLYNEQFF
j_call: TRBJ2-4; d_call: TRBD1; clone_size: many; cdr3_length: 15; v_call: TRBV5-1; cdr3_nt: TGCGCCAGCAGCTTGGGACAGGGCGCGGGAAACATTCAGTACTTC; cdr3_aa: CASSLGQGAGNIQYF
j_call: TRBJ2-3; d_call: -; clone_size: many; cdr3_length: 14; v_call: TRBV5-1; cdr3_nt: TGCGCCAGCAGCTTGGCCAAGAGGACAGATACGCAGTATTTT; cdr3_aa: CASSLAKRTDTQYF
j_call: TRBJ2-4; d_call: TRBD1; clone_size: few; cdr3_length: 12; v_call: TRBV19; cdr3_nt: TGTGCCAGTAGTAAGAACAGGGGCGCTCAGTACTTC; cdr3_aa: CASSKNRGAQYF
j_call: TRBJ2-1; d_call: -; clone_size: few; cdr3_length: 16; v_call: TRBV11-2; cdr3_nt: TGTGCCAGCAGCCAGTTAAGGGACGGCCCCTACAATGAGCAGTTCTTC; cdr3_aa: CASSQLRDGPYNEQFF
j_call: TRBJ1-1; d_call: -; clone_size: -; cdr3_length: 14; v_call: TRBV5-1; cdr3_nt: TGCGCCAGCAGCTGGCGGGACCTCAAGACTGAAGCTTTCTTT; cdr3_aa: CASSWRDLKTEAFF
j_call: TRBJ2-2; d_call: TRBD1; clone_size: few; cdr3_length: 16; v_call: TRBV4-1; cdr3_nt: TGCGCCAGCAGCCAAGAAGGGACAGGGGGCTACGGGGAGCTGTTTTTT; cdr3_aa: CASSQEGTGGYGELFF